The 14 T cell receptor beta chains below all came from one sample that was sequenced in a study of T cells of healthy individuals. Using its own MiXCR run on the 5' RACE reads, TCRdb lists one record per CDR3 protein. The table shows around 100,000 distinct CDR3 sequences, with approximately 18% occurring only once. The source of these receptors is a human donor in good health.

This clonotype was seen repeatedly, ten times or more. The chain joins TRBV6-6 to TRBJ2-7, with D hard to call. The ends were cut back, 2 bases at V and 4 bases at J, with 12 bases in the middle. This CDR3 has 14 amino acids. Germline V gene data show CDR1 as MNHNY and CDR2 as SVGAGI (reference sequence). The CDR3 protein is CASSYDLQSYEQYF. In DNA form, the CDR3 reads TGTGCCAGCAGTTACGATCTACAGTCTTACGAGCAGTACTTC.

In this sample, this clonotype turned up once. This may be a read error, as it is one base from a much larger clone. The chain recombines TRBV30 with TRBJ1-6, with D tentatively TRBD1 (6 bases). The CDR3 contains 15 residues. Germline assignment: CDR1 GTSNPN and CDR2 SVGIG (reference sequence). The chain's CDR3 is CAWGLKGVYNSLLHF. CDR3 nucleotide sequence: TGTGCCTGGGGTCTGAAGGGGGTCTATAATTCACTCCTCCACTTT.

This clonotype was seen more than once but under ten times. The chain links TRBV6-6 to TRBJ2-1; D may be TRBD2 (6 bases). The CDR3 has 13 amino acids. V lost 10 bases, J lost 5 bases, and 15 bases lay in between. Germline V gene lookup returns CDR1 MNHNY and CDR2 SVGAGI (reference sequence). The chain's CDR3 is CATTGLHDNEQFF. In DNA form, the CDR3 reads TGTGCCACGACGGGACTTCACGACAATGAGCAGTTCTTC.

There are many counts of this clonotype. The gene calls are TRBV6-5 and TRBJ1-2, with 7 bases fitting TRBD1. With 7 bases clipped from V and 8 bases from J, the junction kept 13 bases outside the gene matches. Germline V lookup: CDR1 MNHEY, CDR2 SVGAGI. This CDR3 has 14 residues. The CDR3 reads CASNPRGGAEGYTF. CDR3 coding DNA: TGTGCCAGCAACCCCAGGGGGGGGGCGGAGGGCTACACCTTC.

As concerns this clonotype: This clone may be a read error of a much larger clone one base away. The chain has TRBV12-3 or TRBV12-4 and TRBJ2-5; no definite D call. The ends were cut back, 6 bases at V and 5 bases at J, with 13 bases in the middle. This CDR3 is built from 13 residues. CDR3 in DNA: TGTGCCAGCAGACTAACAGTGGGGGAGACCCAGTACTTC. Translation: CASRLTVGETQYF.

This clonotype occurred many times. J is TRBJ2-5 and V is TRBV15; D may correspond to TRBD1 or TRBD2 (5 bases each). The CDR3 spans 14 residues. V shed 3 bases and J shed 3 bases, with 11 bases lying between them. Germline V gene lookup returns CDR1 LNHNV and CDR2 YYDKDF (reference sequence). CDR3 coding DNA: TGTGCCACCAGCAGGCCGGGGACCAAAGAGACCCAGTACTTC. It codes for CATSRPGTKETQYF.

In this sample, this clonotype turned up a few times. This chain joins TRBV20-1 and TRBJ1-2; D may be TRBD1 (5 bases). CDR1 and CDR2 (germline): DFQATT, SNEGSKA (reference sequence). The CDR3 totals 11 residues. V was pared by 1 base and J by 5 bases, with 5 bases between. As DNA, the CDR3 is TGCAGTGCTAGAGGACAGTATGGCTACACCTTC. Protein: CSARGQYGYTF.

This clonotype was seen only a few times. This sequence joins TRBV6-1 and TRBJ1-6, with D maybe TRBD1 (6 bases). V was cut by 1 base and J by 9 bases, with 10 bases left in between. Germline V CDR1 and CDR2: MNHNS, SASEGT. The CDR3 covers 14 residues. CDR3 coding DNA: TGTGCCAGCAGTGAAGGAAAGGACAGTTCACCCCTCCACTTT. Translation: CASSEGKDSSPLHF.

The DNA of the CDR3 is TGTGCCAGCAGTGAAGATACGCAGTATTTT. As protein: CASSEDTQYF. The chain has TRBV2 and TRBJ2-3; D not certain. V shed 1 base and J shed 7 bases, with 0 bases lying between them. The CDR3 consists of 10 residues. CDR1 and CDR2 from the germline V gene are SNHLY and FYNNEI.

The chain uses TRBV6-5 and TRBJ2-5; TRBD2 agrees at 13 bases. With 6 bases clipped from V and 4 bases from J, the junction kept 11 bases outside the gene matches. Germline V gives CDR1 MNHEY, CDR2 SVGAGI. This CDR3 has 17 residues. This CDR3 reads CASSRGTSGTPGETQYF. CDR3 sequence (DNA): TGTGCCAGCAGCCGTGGGACTAGCGGGACTCCCGGAGAGACCCAGTACTTC.

In its sample, this clonotype was seen many times. The V call is TRBV7-9, the J call TRBJ1-4, with TRBD1 matching over 9 bases. With 5 bases clipped from V and 5 bases from J, the junction kept 6 bases outside the gene matches. From germline, CDR1 is SEHNR and CDR2 FQNEAQ (reference sequence). The CDR3 totals 15 residues. DNA for the CDR3: TGTGCCAGCAGCCCGAGGGACAGGGAGAATGAAAAACTGTTTTTT. This gives the protein CASSPRDRENEKLFF.

A single count supports this clonotype. V and J are TRBV7-2 and TRBJ2-5, with D unresolved. Trimming shortened V by 1 base and J by 1 base, and 4 bases separated the two germline ends. CDR1 is SGHTA and CDR2 is FQGNSA in the germline V gene. The CDR3 runs 13 residues. The CDR3 reads CASSLVLQETQYF. CDR3 bases: TGTGCCAGCAGCTTAGTTCTCCAAGAGACCCAGTACTTC.

The CDR3, as DNA: TGCAGTGCGCGGAAAGGGGTGGGGAATTCACCCCTCCACTTT. It encodes CSARKGVGNSPLHF. The chain carries TRBV20-1 and TRBJ1-6, with a tentative D call TRBD1 (5 bases). The V end was cut by 6 bases, the J end by 7 bases, with 16 bases between. Germline V lookup: CDR1 DFQATT, CDR2 SNEGSKA (reference sequence). This CDR3 spans 14 amino acids.

This rearrangement joins TRBV7-9 to TRBJ2-3, with D unclear. Germline CDR1 SEHNR, CDR2 FQNEAQ (reference sequence). CDR3 length: 14 amino acids. Trimming took 1 base from V and 5 from J, leaving 10 bases between them. CDR3 region: CASSLGETLDTQYF. CDR3 nucleotide sequence: TGTGCCAGCAGCTTAGGGGAAACTCTAGATACGCAGTATTTT.